This T cell receptor beta chain appears in the sequencing data of a study of blood T cell repertoires in COVID-19. Overall study context: Acute and convalescent COVID-19 specimens originated in the United States, Italy and Spain. In each case, the material was cDNA or gDNA derived from T cells, B-cell-depleted T cells, or PBMCs.

Original data processing: From reference gene primer amplification, estimates of nucleated cell counts were derived. Profiled with immunoSEQ multiplex PCR; TCRdb holds only in-frame clones, not every one. Clone size and the V and J calls come from that table; the DNA yielded D and trimming. The sample contains some 59,000 clones, about three quarters of which appear only once. This CDR3 region has 17 residues. V was shortened by 4 bases and J by 3 bases, with 16 bases between the two germline ends. Looked up from germline, CDR1 is SNHLY and CDR2 is FYNNEI. During active infection, Seattle patients enrolled and were then monitored through disease.

This chain links TRBV2 with TRBJ1-6, with D perhaps TRBD1 (5 bases). This clonotype was sampled from a man younger than 40 with COVID-19, enrolled during active disease. The source material was peripheral blood. The CDR3 coding sequence is TGTGCCAGCAGTGTAGACAGAAACACCTACTATAATTCACCCCTCCACTTT. Protein product: CASSVDRNTYYNSPLHF.